This T cell receptor beta chain is drawn from a study of T cell repertoires in cytomegalovirus infection. Regarding this clonotype: The antigen is not known.

MiXCR, applied by TCRdb to the reads, yields one record per CDR3 protein. Here the sample spans 40,000 to 55,000 distinct CDR3 sequences, roughly 20% being singletons. Trimming stripped 4 bases from V and 1 base from J, with 12 bases between. Looked up from germline, CDR1 is SGHNT and CDR2 is YYREEE (reference sequence). CDR3 size: 14 residues. Specimen: CD8+ T cells from cultured PBMCs, collected from culture after CMV antigen stimulation. The receptor was isolated from a human donor in good health (CMV status not recorded). Some clones in this sample may be carry-over from other donors' samples. The rearrangement links TRBV5-4 to TRBJ2-7; D ambiguous. CDR3 protein: CASSVARGSYEQYF. In DNA, the CDR3 is TGTGCCAGCAGCGTGGCGAGAGGATCCTACGAGCAGTACTTC.